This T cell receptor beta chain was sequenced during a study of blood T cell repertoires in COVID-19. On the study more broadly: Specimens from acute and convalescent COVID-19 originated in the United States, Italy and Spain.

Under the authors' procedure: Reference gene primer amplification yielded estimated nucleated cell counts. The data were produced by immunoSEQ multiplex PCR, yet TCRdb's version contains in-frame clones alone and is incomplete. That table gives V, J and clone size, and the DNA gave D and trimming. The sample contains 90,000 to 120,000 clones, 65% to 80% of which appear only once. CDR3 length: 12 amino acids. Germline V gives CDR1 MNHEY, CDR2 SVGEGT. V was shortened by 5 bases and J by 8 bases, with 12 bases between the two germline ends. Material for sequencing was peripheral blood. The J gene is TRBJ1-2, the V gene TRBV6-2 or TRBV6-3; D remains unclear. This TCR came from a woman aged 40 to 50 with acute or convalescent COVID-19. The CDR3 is CASSDAGYGYTF. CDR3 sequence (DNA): TGTGCCAGCAGTGACGCGGGTTACGGCTACACCTTC.